This TCR beta chain emerged from a study of T cell repertoires in cytomegalovirus infection. For the study at large: Used in the study were CMV epitopes, some recently identified and HLA-C-restricted, others well-studied and HLA-B-restricted. Matching HLA type, along with CMV infection, was indicated by public TCR beta signatures.

TCRdb called the reads again in MiXCR, with one record for every CDR3 protein. The repertoire holds some 920,000 distinct CDR3 sequences, with 31% as singletons. This clonotype was counted many times. Its antigen is currently unknown. Study findings and constraints: Carriers of CMV and the relevant HLA type were discriminated by public TCR beta frequency.

Specimen: cultured CD8+ T cells from PBMCs, collected from culture after CMV antigen stimulation. The TCR was taken from a human donor in good health (CMV status not recorded). Some clones in this sample may be carry-over from other donors' samples.

CDR3 in DNA: TGTGCCAGCAGCATACAGACAGGGAGGATACCGACTAACTATGGCTACACCTTC. It is translated as CASSIQTGRIPTNYGYTF. The chain combines TRBV7-6 with TRBJ1-2, with 7 bases matching TRBD1. This CDR3 has 18 amino acids. CDR1 and CDR2 from the germline V gene are SGHVS and FNYEAQ. The trim removed 5 bases at V and 0 bases at J, leaving 15 bases unmatched.